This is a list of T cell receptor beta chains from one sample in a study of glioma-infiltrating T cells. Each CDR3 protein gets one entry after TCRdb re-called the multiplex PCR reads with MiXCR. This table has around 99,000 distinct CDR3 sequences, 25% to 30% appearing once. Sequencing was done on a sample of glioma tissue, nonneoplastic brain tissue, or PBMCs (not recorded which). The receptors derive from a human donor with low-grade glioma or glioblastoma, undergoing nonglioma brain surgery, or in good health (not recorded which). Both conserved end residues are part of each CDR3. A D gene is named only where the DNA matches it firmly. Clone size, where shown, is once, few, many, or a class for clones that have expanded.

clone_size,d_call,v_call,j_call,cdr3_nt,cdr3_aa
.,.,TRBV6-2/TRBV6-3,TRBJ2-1,TGTGCCAGCAGTTACCAGGGAACCCGAGAGCAGTTCTTC,CASSYQGTREQFF
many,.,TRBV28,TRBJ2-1,TGTGCCAGCAGTTTAGTTGTAGGAGCCTACAATGAGCAGTTCTTC,CASSLVVGAYNEQFF
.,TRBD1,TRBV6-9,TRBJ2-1,TGTGCCAGCAGTTACCGGGGACAGGAGTTCTATGAGCAGTTCTTC,CASSYRGQEFYEQFF
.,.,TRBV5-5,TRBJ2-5,TGTGCCAGCAGCTTGTTTCAGACTGGGACGGGGACCCAGTACTTC,CASSLFQTGTGTQYF
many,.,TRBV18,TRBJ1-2,TGTGCCAGCTCACCCGGGTCAAAAGAAGGCTACACCTTC,CASSPGSKEGYTF
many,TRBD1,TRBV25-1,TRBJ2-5,TGTGCCAGCAGTGACAACAGGGGTGAAGAGACCCAGTACTTC,CASSDNRGEETQYF
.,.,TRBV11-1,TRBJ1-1,TGTGCCAGCAGCCAGCGGTGGGGGAGCACTGAAGCTTTCTTT,CASSQRWGSTEAFF
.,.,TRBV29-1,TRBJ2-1,TGCAGCGTTACGGGTGGCAATGAGCAGTTCTTC,CSVTGGNEQFF
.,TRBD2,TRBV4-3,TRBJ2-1,TGCGCCAGCAGCCGCCTCTATGGGAGCGGGGGTTTCTCCTACAATGAGCAGTTCTTC,CASSRLYGSGGFSYNEQFF
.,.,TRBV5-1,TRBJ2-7,TGCGCCAGCAGCCACGCCTACGAGCAGTACTTC,CASSHAYEQYF
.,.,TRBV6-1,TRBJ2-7,TGTGCCAGCCGTGACGACTACGAGCAGTACTTC,CASRDDYEQYF
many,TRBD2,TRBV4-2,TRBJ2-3,TGTGCCAGCAGCCAAGCGGGGGGGCTCTCAGATACGCAGTATTTT,CASSQAGGLSDTQYF
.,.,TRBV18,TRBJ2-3,TGTGCCAGCTCACCTCCGAGTGGGCCCCAACCCTCGCAGTATTTT,CASSPPSGPQPSQYF
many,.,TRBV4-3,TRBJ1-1,TGCGCCAGCAGCCAAGATGTATATAGGTCCAACACTGAAGCTTTCTTT,CASSQDVYRSNTEAFF
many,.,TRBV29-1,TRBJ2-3,TGCAGCGCGGACCAGGGTGCAGATACGCAGTATTTT,CSADQGADTQYF
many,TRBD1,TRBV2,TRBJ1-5,TGTGCCAGCAGTGAAGAGACAGGGGGCAATCAGCCCCAGCATTTT,CASSEETGGNQPQHF
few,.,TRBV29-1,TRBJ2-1,TGCAGCGTCCCCCTAGGGGATCAGTTCTTC,CSVPLGDQFF
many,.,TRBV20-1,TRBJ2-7,TGCAGTGCTAGACGGGGGGACAGAATTACCTACGAGCAGTACTTC,CSARRGDRITYEQYF
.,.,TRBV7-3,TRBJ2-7,TGTGCCAGCAGCTTAACGGTACAGGGCGGCGAGCAGTACTTC,CASSLTVQGGEQYF
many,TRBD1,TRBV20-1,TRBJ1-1,TGCAGTGCCTGGACAGGTGGAGGGAACACTGAAGCTTTCTTT,CSAWTGGGNTEAFF
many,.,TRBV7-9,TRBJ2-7,TGTGCCAGCAGCGCTACGGGGAACAGTCCCTACGAGCAGTACTTC,CASSATGNSPYEQYF
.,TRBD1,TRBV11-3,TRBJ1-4,TGTGCCAGCAGACACGAAATAACAGGGGGCACTAATGAAAAACTGTTTTTT,CASRHEITGGTNEKLFF
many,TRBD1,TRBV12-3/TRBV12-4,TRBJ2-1,TGTGCCAGCAGCGGATACAGGGGAATTGAGCAGTTCTTC,CASSGYRGIEQFF
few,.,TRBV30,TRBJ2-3,TGTGCCTGGAGTAAAGTATGGAGCAAGTACACAGATACGCAGTATTTT,CAWSKVWSKYTDTQYF
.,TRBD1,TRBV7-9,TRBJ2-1,TGTGCCAGCAGTTTCGACAGGGGGCCTGGGAGCTCCTACAATGAGCAGTTCTTC,CASSFDRGPGSSYNEQFF
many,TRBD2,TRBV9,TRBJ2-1,TGTGCCAGCAGCTTTTCCGGGACTAGCGACAGGGAGCAGTTCTTC,CASSFSGTSDREQFF
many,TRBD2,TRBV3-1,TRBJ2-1,TGTGCCAGCAGCCAAGATTACCTAGCGGTCAATGAGCAGTTCTTC,CASSQDYLAVNEQFF
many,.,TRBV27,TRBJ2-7,TGTGCCAGCAGTTTGTCGGCGGCCTACGAGCAGTACTTC,CASSLSAAYEQYF
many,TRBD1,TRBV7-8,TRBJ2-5,TGTGCCAGCAGCGTCCCGACAGGGGTAGTAGAGACCCAGTACTTC,CASSVPTGVVETQYF
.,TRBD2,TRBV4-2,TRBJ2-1,TGTGCCAGCAGCCACTTGACTAGCGGGCGTTACAATGAGCAGTTCTTC,CASSHLTSGRYNEQFF
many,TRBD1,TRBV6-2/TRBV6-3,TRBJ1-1,TGTGCCAGCAGAACGACAGGGGATCGGACTGAAGCTTTCTTT,CASRTTGDRTEAFF
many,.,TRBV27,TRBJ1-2,TGTGCCAGCAGTTTATCTAGGGGGAATGGCTACACCTTC,CASSLSRGNGYTF
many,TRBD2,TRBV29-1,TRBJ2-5,TGCAGCGTTGTTACTAGCGGGGGAGAGACCCAGTACTTC,CSVVTSGGETQYF